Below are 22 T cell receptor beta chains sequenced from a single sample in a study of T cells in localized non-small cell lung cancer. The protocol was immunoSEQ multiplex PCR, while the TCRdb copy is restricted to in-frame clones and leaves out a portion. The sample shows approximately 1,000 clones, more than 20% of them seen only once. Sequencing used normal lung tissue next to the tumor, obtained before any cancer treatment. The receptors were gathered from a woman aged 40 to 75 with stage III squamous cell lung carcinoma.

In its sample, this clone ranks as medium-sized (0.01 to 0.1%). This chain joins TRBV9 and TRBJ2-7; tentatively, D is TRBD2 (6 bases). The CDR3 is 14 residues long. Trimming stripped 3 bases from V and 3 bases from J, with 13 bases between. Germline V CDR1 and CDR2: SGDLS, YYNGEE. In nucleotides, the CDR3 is TGTGCCAGCAGCGCTGCAGGGAGGTTCTACGAGCAGTACTTC. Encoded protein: CASSAAGRFYEQYF.

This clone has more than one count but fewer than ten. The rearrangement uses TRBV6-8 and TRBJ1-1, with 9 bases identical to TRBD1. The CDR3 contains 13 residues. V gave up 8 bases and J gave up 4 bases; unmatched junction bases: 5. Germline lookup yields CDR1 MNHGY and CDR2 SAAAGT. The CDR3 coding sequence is TGTGCCAGCCGCGACAGGGGGACCACTGAAGCTTTCTTT. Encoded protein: CASRDRGTTEAFF.

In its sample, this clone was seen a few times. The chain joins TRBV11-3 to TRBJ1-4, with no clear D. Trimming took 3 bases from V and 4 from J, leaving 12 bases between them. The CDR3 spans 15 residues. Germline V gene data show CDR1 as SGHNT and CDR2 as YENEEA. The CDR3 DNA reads TGTGCCAGCAGCTTGAATCTCGCCATTAATGAAAAACTGTTTTTT. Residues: CASSLNLAINEKLFF.

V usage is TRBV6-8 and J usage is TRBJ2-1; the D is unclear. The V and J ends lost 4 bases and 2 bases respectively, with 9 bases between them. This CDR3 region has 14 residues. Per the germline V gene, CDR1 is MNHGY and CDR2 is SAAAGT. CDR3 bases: TGTGCCAGCAGTTCCGGCTGGGCCTACAATGAGCAGTTCTTC. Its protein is CASSSGWAYNEQFF.

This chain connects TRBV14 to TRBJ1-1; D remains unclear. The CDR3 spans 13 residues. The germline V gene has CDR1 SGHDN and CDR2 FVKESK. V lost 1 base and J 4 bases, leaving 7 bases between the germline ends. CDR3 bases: TGTGCCAGCAGCCAAGTCTTCGGCACTGAAGCTTTCTTT. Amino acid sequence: CASSQVFGTEAFF.

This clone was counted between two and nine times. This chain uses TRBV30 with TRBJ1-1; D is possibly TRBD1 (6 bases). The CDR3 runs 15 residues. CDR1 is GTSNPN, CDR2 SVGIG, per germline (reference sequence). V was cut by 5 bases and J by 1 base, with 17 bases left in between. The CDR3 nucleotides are TGTGCCTGGCTGACGACAGGACGGGGGAACACTGAAGCTTTCTTT. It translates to CAWLTTGRGNTEAFF.

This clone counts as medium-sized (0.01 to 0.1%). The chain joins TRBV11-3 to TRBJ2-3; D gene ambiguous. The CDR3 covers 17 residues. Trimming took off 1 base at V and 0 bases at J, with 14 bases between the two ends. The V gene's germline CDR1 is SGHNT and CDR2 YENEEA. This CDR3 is CASSLGVAETSTDTQYF. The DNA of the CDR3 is TGTGCCAGCAGCTTAGGCGTGGCAGAGACTAGCACAGATACGCAGTATTTT.

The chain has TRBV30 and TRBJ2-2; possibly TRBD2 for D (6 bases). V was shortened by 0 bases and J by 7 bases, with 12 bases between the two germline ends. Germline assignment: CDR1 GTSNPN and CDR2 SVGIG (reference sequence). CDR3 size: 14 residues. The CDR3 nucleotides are TGTGCCTGGAGTGTAGCCTTGGGAGGCGGGGAGCTGTTTTTT. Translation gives CAWSVALGGGELFF.

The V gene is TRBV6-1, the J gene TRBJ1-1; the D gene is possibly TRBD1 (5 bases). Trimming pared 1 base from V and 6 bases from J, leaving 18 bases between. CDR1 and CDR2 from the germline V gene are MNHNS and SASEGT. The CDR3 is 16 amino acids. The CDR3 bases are TGTGCCAGCAGTGAAGGAAGACGATCTCGGGGGGCTGAAGCTTTCTTT. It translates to CASSEGRRSRGAEAFF.

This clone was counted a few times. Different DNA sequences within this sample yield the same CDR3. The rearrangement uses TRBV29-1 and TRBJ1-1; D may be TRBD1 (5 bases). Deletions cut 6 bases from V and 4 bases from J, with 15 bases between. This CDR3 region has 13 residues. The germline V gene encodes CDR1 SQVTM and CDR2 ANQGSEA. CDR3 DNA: TGCAGCGTGGTGTACTGGGGCGGCACTGAAGCTTTCTTT. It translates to CSVVYWGGTEAFF.

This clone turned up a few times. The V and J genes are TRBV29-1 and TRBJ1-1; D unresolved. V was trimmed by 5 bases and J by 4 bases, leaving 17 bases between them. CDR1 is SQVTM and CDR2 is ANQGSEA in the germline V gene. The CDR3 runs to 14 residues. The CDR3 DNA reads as TGCAGCGTTTCTTTGGACCCAGAGGGCACTGAAGCTTTCTTT. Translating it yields CSVSLDPEGTEAFF.

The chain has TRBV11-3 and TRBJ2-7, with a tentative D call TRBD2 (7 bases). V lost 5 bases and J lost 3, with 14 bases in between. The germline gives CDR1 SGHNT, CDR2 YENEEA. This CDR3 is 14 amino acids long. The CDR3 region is CASSTQGGNYEQYF. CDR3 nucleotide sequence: TGTGCCAGCAGCACACAGGGAGGGAACTACGAGCAGTACTTC.

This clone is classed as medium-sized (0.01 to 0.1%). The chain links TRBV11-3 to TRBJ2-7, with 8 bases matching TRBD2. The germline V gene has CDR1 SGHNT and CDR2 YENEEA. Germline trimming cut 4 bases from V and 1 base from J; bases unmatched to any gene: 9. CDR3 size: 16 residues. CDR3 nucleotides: TGTGCCAGCAGCTCCCTGACTAGCGTAGGATCCTACGAGCAGTACTTC. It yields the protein CASSSLTSVGSYEQYF.

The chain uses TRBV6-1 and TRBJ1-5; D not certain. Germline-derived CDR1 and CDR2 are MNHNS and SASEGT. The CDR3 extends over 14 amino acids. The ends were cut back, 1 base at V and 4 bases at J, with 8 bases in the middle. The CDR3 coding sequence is TGTGCCAGCAGTGAAGGGTCAGTTAATCAGCCCCAGCATTTT. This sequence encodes CASSEGSVNQPQHF.

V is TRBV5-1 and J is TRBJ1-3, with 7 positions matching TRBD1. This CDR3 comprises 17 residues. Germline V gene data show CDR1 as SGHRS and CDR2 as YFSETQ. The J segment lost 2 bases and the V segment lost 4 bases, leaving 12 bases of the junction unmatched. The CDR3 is CASSPEQGTRAGNTIYF. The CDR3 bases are TGCGCCAGCAGCCCGGAACAGGGGACGAGGGCTGGAAACACCATATATTTT. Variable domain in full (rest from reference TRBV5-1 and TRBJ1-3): KAGVTQTPRYLIKTRGQQVTLSCSPISGHRSVSWYQQTPGQGLQFLFEYFSETQRNKGNFPGRFSGRQFSNSRSEMNVSTLELGDSALYLCASSPEQGTRAGNTIYFGEGSWLTVV.

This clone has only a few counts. The CDR3: CASSRASGTASSEAFF. CDR3 DNA sequence: TGTGCCAGCAGCCGAGCCTCTGGGACGGCTAGCTCCGAAGCTTTCTTT. The chain links TRBV11-3 to TRBJ1-1; D possibly corresponds to TRBD1 (5 bases). The V end was cut by 5 bases, the J end by 8 bases, with 24 bases between. There are 16 residues in the CDR3. Per germline, CDR1 SGHNT and CDR2 YENEEA.

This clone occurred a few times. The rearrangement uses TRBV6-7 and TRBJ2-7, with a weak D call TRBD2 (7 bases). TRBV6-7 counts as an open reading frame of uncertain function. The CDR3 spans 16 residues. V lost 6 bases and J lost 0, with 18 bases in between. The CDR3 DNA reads TGTGCCAGCAGGGGCCGGGGGGCAGGGAGCTCCTACGAGCAGTACTTC. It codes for CASRGRGAGSSYEQYF.

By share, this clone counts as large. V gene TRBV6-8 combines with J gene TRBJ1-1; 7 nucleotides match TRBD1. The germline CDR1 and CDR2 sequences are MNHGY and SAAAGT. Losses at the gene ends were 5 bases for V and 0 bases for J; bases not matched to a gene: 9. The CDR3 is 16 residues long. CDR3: CASSPRDSLMNTEAFF. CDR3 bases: TGTGCCAGCAGTCCCCGGGACAGCCTCATGAACACTGAAGCTTTCTTT.

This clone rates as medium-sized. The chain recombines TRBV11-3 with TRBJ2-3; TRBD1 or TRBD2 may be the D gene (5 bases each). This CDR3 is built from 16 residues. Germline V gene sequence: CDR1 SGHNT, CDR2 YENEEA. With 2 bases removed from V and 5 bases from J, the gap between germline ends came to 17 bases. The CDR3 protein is CASSLRVPRGRDTQYF. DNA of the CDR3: TGTGCCAGCAGCTTACGCGTACCCCGGGGACGAGATACGCAGTATTTT.

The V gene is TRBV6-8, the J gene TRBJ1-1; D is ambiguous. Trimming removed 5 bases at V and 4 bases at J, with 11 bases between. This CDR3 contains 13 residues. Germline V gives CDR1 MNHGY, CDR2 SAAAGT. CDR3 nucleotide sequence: TGTGCCAGCAGTCCGGGCGGGGTCACTGAAGCTTTCTTT. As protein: CASSPGGVTEAFF.

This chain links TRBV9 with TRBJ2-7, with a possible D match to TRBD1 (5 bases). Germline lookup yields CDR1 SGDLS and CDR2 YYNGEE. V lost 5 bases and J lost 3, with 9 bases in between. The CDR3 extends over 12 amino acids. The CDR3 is CASRTVSYEQYF. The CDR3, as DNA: TGTGCCAGCAGGACAGTAAGCTACGAGCAGTACTTC. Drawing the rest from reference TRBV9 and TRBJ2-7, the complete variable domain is DSGVTQTPKHLITATGQRVTLRCSPRSGDLSVYWYQQSLDQGLQFLIQYYNGEERAKGNILERFSAQQFPDLHSELNLSSLELGDSALYFCASRTVSYEQYFGPGTRLTVT.

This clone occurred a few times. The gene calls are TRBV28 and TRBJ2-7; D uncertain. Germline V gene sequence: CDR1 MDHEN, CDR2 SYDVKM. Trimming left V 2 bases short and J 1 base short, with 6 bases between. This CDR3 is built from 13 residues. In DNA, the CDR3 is TGTGCCAGCAGTTTAGTGGATTCCTACGAGCAGTACTTC. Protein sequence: CASSLVDSYEQYF.